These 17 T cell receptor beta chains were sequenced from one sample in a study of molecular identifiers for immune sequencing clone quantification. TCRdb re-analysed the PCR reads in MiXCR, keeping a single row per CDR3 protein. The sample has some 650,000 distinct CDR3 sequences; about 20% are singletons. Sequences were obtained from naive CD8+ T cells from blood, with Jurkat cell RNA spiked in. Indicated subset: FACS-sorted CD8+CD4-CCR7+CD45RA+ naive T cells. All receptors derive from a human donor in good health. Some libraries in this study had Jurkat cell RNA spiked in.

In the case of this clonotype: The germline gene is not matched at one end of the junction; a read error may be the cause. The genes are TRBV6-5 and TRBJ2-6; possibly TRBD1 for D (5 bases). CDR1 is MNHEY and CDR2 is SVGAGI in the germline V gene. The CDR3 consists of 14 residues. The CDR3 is CASSEISGANVPTF. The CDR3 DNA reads TGTGCCAGCAGCGAGATCTCTGGGGCCAACGTCCCGACTTTC.

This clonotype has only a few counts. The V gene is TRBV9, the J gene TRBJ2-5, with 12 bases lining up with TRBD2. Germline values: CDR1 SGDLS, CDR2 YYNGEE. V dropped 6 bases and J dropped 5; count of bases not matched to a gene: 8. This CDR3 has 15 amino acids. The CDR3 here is CASTPSGGAWETQYF. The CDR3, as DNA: TGTGCCAGCACCCCTAGCGGGGGGGCCTGGGAGACCCAGTACTTC.

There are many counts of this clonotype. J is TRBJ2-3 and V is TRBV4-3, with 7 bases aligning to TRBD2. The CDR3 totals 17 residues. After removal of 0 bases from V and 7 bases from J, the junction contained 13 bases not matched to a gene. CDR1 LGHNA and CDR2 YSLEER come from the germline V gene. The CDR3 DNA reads TGCGCCAGCAGCCAAGATATGAGCGGGACTCGGCCTTATACGCAGTATTTT. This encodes CASSQDMSGTRPYTQYF.

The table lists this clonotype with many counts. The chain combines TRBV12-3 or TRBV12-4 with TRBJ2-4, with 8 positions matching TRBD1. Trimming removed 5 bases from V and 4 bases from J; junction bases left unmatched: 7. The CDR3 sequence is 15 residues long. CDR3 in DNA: TGTGCCAGCAGTCCGCCGACAGGGGCTAAAAACATTCAGTACTTC. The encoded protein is CASSPPTGAKNIQYF.

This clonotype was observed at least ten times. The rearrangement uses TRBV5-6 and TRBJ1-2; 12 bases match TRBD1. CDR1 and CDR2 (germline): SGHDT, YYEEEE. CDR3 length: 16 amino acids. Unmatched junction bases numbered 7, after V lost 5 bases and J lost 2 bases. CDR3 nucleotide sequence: TGTGCCAGCAGATCGCCGGGACAGGGGGCGAACTATGGCTACACCTTC. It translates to CASRSPGQGANYGYTF.

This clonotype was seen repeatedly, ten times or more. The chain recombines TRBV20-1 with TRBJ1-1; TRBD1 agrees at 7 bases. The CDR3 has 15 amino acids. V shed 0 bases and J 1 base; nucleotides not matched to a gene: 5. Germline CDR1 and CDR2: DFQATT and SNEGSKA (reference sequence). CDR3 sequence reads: CSARETGFGNTEAFF. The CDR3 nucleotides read TGCAGTGCTAGAGAGACAGGGTTCGGGAACACTGAAGCTTTCTTT.

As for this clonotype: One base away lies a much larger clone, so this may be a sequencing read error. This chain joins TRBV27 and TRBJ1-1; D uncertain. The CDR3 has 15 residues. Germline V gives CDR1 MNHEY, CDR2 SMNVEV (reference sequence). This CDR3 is CASSFLVGTDTEASF. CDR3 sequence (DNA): TGTGCCAGCAGTTTCCTTGTGGGTACTGACACTGAAGCTTCCTTT.

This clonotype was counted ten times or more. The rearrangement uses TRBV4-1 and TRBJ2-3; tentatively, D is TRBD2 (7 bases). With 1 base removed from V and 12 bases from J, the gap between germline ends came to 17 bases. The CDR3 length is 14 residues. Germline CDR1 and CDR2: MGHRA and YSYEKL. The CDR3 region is CASSQAGGAAIQYF. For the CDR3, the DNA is TGCGCCAGCAGCCAAGCGGGGGGCGCCGCCATACAGTATTTT.

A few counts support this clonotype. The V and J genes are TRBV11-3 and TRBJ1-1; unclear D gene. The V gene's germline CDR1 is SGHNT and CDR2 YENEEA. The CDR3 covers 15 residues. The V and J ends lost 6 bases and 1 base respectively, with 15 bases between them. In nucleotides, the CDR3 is TGTGCCAGCAGGAACATCGGTGGGAGGAACACTGAAGCTTTCTTT. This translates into CASRNIGGRNTEAFF.

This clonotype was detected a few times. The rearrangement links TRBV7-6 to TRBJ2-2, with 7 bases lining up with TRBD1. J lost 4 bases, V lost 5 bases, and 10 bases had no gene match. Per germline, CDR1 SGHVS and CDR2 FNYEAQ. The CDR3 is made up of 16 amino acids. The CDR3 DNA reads TGTGCCAGCAGCAGATCCGACAGGGAAATCACCGGGGAGCTGTTTTTT. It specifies CASSRSDREITGELFF.

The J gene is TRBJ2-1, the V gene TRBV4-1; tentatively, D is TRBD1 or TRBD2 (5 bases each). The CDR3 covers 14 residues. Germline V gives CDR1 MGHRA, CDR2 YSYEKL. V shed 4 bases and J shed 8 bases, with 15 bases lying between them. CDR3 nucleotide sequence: TGCGCCAGCAGCCGAGGGACCTCTGGGCATGAGCAGTTCTTC. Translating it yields CASSRGTSGHEQFF.

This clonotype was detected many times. The CDR3 sequence is CASSPRTGGVYGYTF. CDR3 DNA: TGCGCCAGCAGCCCGAGGACAGGGGGCGTCTATGGCTACACCTTC. This sequence joins TRBV4-1 and TRBJ1-2; 11 bases are shared with TRBD1. CDR1 is MGHRA, CDR2 YSYEKL, per germline. This CDR3 is 15 amino acids long. The trim removed 4 bases at V and 4 bases at J, leaving 5 bases unmatched.

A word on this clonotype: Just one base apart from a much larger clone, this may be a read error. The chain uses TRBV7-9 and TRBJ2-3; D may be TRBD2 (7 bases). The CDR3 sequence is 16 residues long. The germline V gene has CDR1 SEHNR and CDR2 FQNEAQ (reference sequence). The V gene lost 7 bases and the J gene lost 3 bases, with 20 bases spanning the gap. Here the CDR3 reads CASNINQGRGTDTQYF. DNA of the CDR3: TGTGCCAGCAACATAAATCAGGGGCGGGGGACAGATACGCAGTATTTT.

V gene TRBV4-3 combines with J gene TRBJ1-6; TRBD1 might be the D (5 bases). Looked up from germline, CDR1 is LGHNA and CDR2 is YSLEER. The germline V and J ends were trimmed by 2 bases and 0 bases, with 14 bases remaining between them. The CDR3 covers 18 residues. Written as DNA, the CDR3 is TGCGCCAGCAGCCAACGGGACGTCAGGAGCTCCTATAATTCACCCCTCCACTTT. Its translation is CASSQRDVRSSYNSPLHF.

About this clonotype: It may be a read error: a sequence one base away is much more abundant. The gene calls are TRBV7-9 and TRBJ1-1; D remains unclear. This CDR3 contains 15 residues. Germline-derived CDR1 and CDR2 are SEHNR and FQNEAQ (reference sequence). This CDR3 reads CASSLDELKNAEAFF. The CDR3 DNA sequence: TGTGCCAGCAGCTTAGACGAGCTGAAGAACGCTGAAGCTTTCTTT.

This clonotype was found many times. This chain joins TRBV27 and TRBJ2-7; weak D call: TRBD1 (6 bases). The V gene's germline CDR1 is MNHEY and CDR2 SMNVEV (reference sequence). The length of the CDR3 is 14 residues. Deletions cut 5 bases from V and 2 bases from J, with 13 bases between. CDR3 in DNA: TGTGCCAGCAGTCCAAACAGGGAGCCCTACGAGCAGTACTTC. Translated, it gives CASSPNREPYEQYF.

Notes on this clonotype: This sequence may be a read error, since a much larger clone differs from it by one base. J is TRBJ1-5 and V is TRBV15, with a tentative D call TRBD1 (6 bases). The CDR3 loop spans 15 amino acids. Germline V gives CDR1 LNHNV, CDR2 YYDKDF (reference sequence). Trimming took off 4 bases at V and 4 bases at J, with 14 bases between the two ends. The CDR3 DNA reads TGTGCCACCAGCACCCACAGGGAGGGAAATCAGCCCCAGCATTTT. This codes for CATSTHREGNQPQHF.